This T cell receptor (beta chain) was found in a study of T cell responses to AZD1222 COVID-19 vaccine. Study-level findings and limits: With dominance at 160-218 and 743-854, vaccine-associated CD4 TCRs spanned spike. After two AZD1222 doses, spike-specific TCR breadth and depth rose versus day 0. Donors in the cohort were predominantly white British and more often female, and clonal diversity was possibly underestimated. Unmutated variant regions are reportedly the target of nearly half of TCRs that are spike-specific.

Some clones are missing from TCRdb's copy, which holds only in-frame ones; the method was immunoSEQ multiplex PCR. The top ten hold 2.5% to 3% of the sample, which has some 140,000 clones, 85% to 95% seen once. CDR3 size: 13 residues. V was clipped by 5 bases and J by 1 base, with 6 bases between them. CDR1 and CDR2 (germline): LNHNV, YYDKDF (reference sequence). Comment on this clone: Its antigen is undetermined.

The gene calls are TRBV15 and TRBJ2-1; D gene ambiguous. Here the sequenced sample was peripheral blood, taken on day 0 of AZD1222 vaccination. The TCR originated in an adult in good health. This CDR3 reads CATSYQSYNEQFF. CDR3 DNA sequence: TGTGCCACCAGCTACCAATCCTACAATGAGCAGTTCTTC.